Following are 10 T cell receptor beta chains from one sample sequenced in a study of T cells in Graves' hyperthyroidism and ophthalmopathy. The investigators amplified TCR beta CDR3 regions from RNA transcripts. The TCR CDR3 was amplified in a first-round RT-PCR using the HTBI primer set. TCRdb itself ran the multiplex PCR reads through MiXCR, one entry per CDR3 protein. The table has roughly 740,000 distinct CDR3 sequences, around 15% seen once; the top ten hold roughly 8%. Material for sequencing was blood. The receptors derive from a man aged 18 to 30 with Graves' hyperthyroidism.

This clonotype came up a few times. This sequence joins TRBV9 and TRBJ2-3; TRBD2 might be the D (5 bases). The V gene lost 1 base and the J gene lost 0 bases, with 12 bases spanning the gap. CDR3 length: 16 amino acids. Germline lookup yields CDR1 SGDLS and CDR2 YYNGEE. This CDR3 is CASSVRAGDSTDTQYF. The CDR3, as DNA: TGTGCCAGCAGCGTAAGGGCGGGTGATAGCACAGATACGCAGTATTTT.

The gene calls are TRBV29-1 and TRBJ1-4; no clear D. V lost 4 bases and J 3 bases, leaving 6 bases between the germline ends. The germline gives CDR1 SQVTM, CDR2 ANQGSEA. The CDR3 is made up of 12 amino acids. DNA of the CDR3: TGCAGCGTTGGGCAGCCTAATGAAAAACTGTTTTTT. Translated: CSVGQPNEKLFF.

Many counts were recorded for this clonotype. The chain has TRBV28 and TRBJ2-7; D perhaps matches TRBD2 (6 bases). Trimming left V 5 bases short and J 0 bases short, with 11 bases between. Germline loops: CDR1 MDHEN, CDR2 SYDVKM. The CDR3 has 14 amino acids. CDR3 in DNA: TGTGCCAGCAGTAGTAGCGGAATCTCCTACGAGCAGTACTTC. This translates into CASSSSGISYEQYF.

A note on this clonotype: This clone may be a read error of a much larger clone one base away. This chain uses TRBV28 with TRBJ2-7; the D gene is possibly TRBD1 (5 bases). CDR3 length: 15 residues. Per germline, CDR1 MDHEN and CDR2 SYDVKM. CDR3 coding DNA: TGTGCCAGCGGTTTAACAATGGGGCGGAGCTACGAGCAGTACTTC. This gives the protein CASGLTMGRSYEQYF. Variable domain in full (rest from reference TRBV28 and TRBJ2-7): DVKVTQSSRYLVKRTGEKVFLECVQDMDHENMFWYRQDPGLGLRLIYFSYDVKMKEKGDIPEGYSVSREKKERFSLILESASTNQTSMYLCASGLTMGRSYEQYFGPGTRLTVT.

The sample holds a few counts of this clonotype. The chain's CDR3 is CASRGRSSPLHF. Here the CDR3 DNA reads TGTGCCAGCAGGGGGCGCAGCTCACCCCTCCACTTT. The chain couples TRBV2 to TRBJ1-6, with D possibly being TRBD1 (5 bases). This CDR3 region has 12 residues. V lost 6 bases and J lost 10, with 10 bases in between. Per the germline V gene, CDR1 is SNHLY and CDR2 is FYNNEI.

This clonotype was seen more than once but under ten times. The chain is built from TRBV10-3 and TRBJ1-1; D is possibly TRBD1 (6 bases). Germline V gives CDR1 ENHRY, CDR2 SYGVKD. V was trimmed by 10 bases and J by 1 base, leaving 25 bases between them. The CDR3 covers 17 residues. The DNA for the CDR3 is TGTGCCACCCGAGTCGAAACAGGGTTAAAGGGGAACACTGAAGCTTTCTTT. It encodes CATRVETGLKGNTEAFF.

This clonotype was detected many times. This chain connects TRBV18 to TRBJ2-3, with D perhaps TRBD1 (5 bases). V was shortened by 3 bases and J by 0 bases, with 13 bases between the two germline ends. Germline assignment: CDR1 KGHSH and CDR2 LQKENI. The CDR3 spans 16 residues. The CDR3: CASSPPMQGSTDTQYF. The CDR3 region has the DNA TGTGCCAGCTCACCCCCGATGCAGGGTAGCACAGATACGCAGTATTTT.

A word on this clonotype: This may stem from a read error, because a much larger clone lies one nucleotide away. The chain recombines TRBV2 with TRBJ1-1; a weak D match, TRBD1 (5 bases). CDR3 size: 13 residues. V lost 6 bases, J lost 4 bases, and 12 bases lay in between. Germline assignment: CDR1 SNHLY and CDR2 FYNNEI. The CDR3 spells CASRGREATEAFF. Here the CDR3 DNA reads TGTGCCAGCAGGGGACGGGAAGCCACTGAAGCTTTCTTT.

The chain links TRBV7-2 to TRBJ1-2; D is possibly TRBD1 (6 bases). CDR3 length: 14 residues. V dropped 5 bases and J dropped 3 bases, with 13 bases sitting between them. The germline V gene has CDR1 SGHTA and CDR2 FQGNSA. CDR3 region: CASSPGTFYYGYTF. CDR3 sequence (DNA): TGTGCCAGCAGCCCAGGGACATTCTACTATGGCTACACCTTC.

The rearrangement joins TRBV28 to TRBJ2-7, with TRBD1 matching 9 bases. This CDR3 is built from 16 residues. The V gene end was trimmed by 5 bases and the J gene end by 3 bases; junction bases not matched to a gene: 11. In germline, CDR1 is MDHEN, CDR2 SYDVKM. CDR3: CASSLHRRDRVYEQYF. DNA for the CDR3: TGTGCCAGCAGTCTTCACCGGAGGGACAGGGTCTACGAGCAGTACTTC.